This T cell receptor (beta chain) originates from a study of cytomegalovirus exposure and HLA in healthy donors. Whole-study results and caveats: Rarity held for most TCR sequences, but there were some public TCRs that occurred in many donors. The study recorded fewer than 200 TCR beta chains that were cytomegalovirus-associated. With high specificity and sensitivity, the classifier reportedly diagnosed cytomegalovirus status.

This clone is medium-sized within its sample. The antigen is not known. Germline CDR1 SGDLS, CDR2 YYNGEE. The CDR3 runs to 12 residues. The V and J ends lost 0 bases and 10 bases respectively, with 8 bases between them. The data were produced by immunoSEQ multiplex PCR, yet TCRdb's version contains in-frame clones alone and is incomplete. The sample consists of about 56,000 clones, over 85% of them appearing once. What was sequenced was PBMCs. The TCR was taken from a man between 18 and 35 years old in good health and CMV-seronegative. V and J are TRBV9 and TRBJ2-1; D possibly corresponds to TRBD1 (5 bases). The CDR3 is CASSVGGWEQFF. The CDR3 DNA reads TGTGCCAGCAGCGTAGGGGGCTGGGAGCAGTTCTTC.